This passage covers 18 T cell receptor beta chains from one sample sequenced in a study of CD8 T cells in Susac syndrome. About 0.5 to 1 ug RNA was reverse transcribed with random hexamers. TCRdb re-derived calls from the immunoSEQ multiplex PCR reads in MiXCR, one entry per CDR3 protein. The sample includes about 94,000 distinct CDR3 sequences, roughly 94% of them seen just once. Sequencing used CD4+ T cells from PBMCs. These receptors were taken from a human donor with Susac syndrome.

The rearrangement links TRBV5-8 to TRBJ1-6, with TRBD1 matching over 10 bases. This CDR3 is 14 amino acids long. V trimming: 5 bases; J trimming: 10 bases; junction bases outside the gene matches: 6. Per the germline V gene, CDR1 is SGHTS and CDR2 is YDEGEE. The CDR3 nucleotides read TGTGCCAGCAGACCGGGACAGGGGCGATCACCCCTCCACTTT. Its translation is CASRPGQGRSPLHF. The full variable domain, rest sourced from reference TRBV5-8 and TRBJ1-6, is EAGVTQSPTHLIKTRGQQATLRCSPISGHTSVYWYQQALGLGLQFLLWYDEGEERNRGNFPPRFSGRQFPNYSSELNVNALELEDSALYLCASRPGQGRSPLHFGNGTRLTVT.

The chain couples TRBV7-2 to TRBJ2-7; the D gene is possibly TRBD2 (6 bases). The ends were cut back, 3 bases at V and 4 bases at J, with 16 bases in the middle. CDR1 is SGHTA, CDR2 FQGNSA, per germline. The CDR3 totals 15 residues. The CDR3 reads CASSFDGGPGYEQYF. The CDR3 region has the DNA TGTGCCAGCAGCTTCGACGGGGGACCCGGGTACGAGCAGTACTTC.

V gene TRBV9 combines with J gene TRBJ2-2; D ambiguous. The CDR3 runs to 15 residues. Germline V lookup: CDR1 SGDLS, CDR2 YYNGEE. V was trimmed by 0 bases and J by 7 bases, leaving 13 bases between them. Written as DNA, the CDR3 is TGTGCCAGCAGCGTAGTGGGGTCTTCGGGCGGGGAGCTGTTTTTT. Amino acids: CASSVVGSSGGELFF.

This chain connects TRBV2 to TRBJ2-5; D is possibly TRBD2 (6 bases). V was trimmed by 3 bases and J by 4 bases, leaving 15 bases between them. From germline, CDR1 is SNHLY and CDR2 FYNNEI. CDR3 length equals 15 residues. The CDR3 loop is CASSDSQGLGETQYF. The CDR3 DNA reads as TGTGCCAGCAGTGATTCCCAGGGACTCGGAGAGACCCAGTACTTC.

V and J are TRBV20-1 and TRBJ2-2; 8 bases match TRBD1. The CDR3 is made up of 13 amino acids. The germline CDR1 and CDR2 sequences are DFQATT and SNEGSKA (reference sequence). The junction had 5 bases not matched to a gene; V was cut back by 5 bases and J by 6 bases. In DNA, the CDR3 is TGCAGTGCTTCGACAGGGGATGCCGGGGAGCTGTTTTTT. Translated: CSASTGDAGELFF.

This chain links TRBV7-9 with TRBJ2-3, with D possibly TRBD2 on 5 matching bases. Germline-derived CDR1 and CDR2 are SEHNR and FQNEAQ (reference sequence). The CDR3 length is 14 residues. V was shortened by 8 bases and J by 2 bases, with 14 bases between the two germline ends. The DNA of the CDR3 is TGTGCCAGCGGCCCGGGATCTTCCACAGATACGCAGTATTTT. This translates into CASGPGSSTDTQYF.

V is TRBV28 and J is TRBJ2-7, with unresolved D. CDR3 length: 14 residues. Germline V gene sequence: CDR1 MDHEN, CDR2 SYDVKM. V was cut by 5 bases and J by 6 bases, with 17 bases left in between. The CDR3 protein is CASSLLVSRIEQYF. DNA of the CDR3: TGTGCCAGCAGTCTCCTGGTCTCAAGGATCGAGCAGTACTTC.

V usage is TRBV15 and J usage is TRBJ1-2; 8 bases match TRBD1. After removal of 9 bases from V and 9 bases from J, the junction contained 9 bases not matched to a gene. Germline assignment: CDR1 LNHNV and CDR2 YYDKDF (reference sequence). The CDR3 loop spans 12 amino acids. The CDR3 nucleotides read TGTGCCACTGGGACAGGACCGTGGAGCTACACCTTC. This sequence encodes CATGTGPWSYTF.

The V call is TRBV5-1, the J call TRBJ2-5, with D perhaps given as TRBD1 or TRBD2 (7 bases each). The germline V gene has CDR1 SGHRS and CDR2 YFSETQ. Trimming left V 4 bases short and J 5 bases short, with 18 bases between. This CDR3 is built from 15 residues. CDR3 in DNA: TGCGCCAGCAGCCTGACAGGGCGAGCGGGGGAGACCCAGTACTTC. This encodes CASSLTGRAGETQYF. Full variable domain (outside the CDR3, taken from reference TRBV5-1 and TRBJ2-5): KAGVTQTPRYLIKTRGQQVTLSCSPISGHRSVSWYQQTPGQGLQFLFEYFSETQRNKGNFPGRFSGRQFSNSRSEMNVSTLELGDSALYLCASSLTGRAGETQYFGPGTRLLVL.

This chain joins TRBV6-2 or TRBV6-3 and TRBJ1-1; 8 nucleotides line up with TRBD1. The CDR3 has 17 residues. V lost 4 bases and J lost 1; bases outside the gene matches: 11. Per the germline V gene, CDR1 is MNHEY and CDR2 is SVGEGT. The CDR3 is CASSSRDLGQANTEAFF. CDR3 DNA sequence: TGTGCCAGCAGTTCACGTGACTTGGGACAGGCGAACACTGAAGCTTTCTTT.

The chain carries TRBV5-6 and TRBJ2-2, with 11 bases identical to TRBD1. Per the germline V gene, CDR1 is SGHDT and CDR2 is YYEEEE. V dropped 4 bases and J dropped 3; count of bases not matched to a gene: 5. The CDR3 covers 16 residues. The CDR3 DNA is TGTGCCAGCAGCCCGGGGACAGGGGGAGACACCGGGGAGCTGTTTTTT. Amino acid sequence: CASSPGTGGDTGELFF.

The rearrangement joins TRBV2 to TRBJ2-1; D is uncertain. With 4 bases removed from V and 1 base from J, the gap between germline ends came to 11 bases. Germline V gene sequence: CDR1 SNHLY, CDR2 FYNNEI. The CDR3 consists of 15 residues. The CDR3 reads CASSVGQVSYNEQFF. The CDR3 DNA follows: TGTGCCAGCAGTGTCGGGCAGGTATCCTACAATGAGCAGTTCTTC.

The CDR3 sequence: CASTSGPQETQYF. DNA of the CDR3: TGTGCCAGCACAAGTGGACCGCAAGAGACCCAGTACTTC. The chain carries TRBV7-8 and TRBJ2-5, with unresolved D. Germline CDR1 and CDR2: SGHVS and FQNEAQ. CDR3 length: 13 residues. V shed 7 bases and J shed 2 bases, with 11 bases lying between them.

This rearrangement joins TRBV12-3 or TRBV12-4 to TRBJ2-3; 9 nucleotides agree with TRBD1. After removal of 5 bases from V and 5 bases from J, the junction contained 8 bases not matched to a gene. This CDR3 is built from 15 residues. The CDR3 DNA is TGTGCCAGCAGTAAACCGGGACAGGGAAAAGATACGCAGTATTTT. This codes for CASSKPGQGKDTQYF.

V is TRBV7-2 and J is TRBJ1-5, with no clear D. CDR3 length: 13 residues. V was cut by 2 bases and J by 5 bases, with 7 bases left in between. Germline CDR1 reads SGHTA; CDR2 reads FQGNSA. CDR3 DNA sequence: TGTGCCAGCAGCTTATTCAGCGATCAGCCCCAGCATTTT. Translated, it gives CASSLFSDQPQHF.

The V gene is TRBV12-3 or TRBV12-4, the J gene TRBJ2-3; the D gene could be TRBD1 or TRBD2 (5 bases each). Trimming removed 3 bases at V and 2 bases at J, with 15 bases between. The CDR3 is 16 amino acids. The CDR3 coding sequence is TGTGCCAGCAGTTTCTTATCAGTGGGGGTCACAGATACGCAGTATTTT. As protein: CASSFLSVGVTDTQYF.

CDR3 loop: CASSVDPTGQAPLHF. The CDR3 DNA follows: TGTGCCAGCAGCGTAGACCCCACAGGACAGGCACCCCTCCACTTT. The rearrangement links TRBV9 to TRBJ1-6; 7 positions match TRBD1. The CDR3 sequence is 15 residues long. Germline V lookup: CDR1 SGDLS, CDR2 YYNGEE. Trimming took 0 bases from V and 11 from J; bases not matched to a gene: 8.

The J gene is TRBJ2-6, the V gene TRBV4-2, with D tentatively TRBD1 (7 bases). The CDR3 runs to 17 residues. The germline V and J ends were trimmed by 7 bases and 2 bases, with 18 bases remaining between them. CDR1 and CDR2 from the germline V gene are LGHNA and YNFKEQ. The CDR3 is CASTSTARGAGANVLTF. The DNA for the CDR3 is TGTGCCAGCACCTCTACCGCCAGGGGGGCTGGGGCCAACGTCCTGACTTTC.